This note documents a single T cell receptor beta chain sequence. In its sample, this clonotype was seen once. There is no known antigen for this receptor. This could be a read error, since a much larger clone is one nucleotide away. This entry comes from a study of patients and donors after allogeneic stem cell transplantation (dated by TCRdb to between 2020 and 2021). The library was obtained by RT-PCR. The sample was run on a NextSeq 550. TCRdb passed the public sequencing reads through fastp at Q25 and MiXCR, retaining productive beta sequences. Rows are unified per CDR3 protein, each entry keeping the most common DNA and genes. The sample contains 70,000 or so distinct CDR3 sequences, approximately 26% of them found a single time. The top ten clonotypes cover about 25% of the sample. Measured from the cysteine to the phenylalanine, the CDR3 is 12 residues long. Only the CDR3 DNA is retained, 36 bases long and in frame from the first base. V is shortened by 1 base, J by 9 bases, and the region joining them spans 7 bases.

Sequenced sample: blood, either unsorted or a sorted T cell fraction (not recorded which). This TCR came from a human donor who was either an allogeneic HSCT recipient or a stem cell or donor lymphocyte infusion donor (not recorded which). It is not recorded whose cells these are; they may come from a transplant donor. This chain joins TRBV12-3 or TRBV12-4 to TRBJ1-5; the D gene lacks a confident call. Here is the DNA: TGTGCCAGCAGTTTAGGGAGGGCGCCCCAGCATTTT. This codes for CASSLGRAPQHF.